This T cell receptor beta chain was sequenced during a study of PD-L1 blockade in urothelial cancer. Data came from immunoSEQ multiplex PCR; TCRdb stores just in-frame clones and leaves some out. In the table there are 38,000 or so clones, about 86% of which are singletons. This clone was detected only a few times. The CDR3 is made up of 14 amino acids. The V end was cut by 3 bases, the J end by 0 bases, with 11 bases between. Germline V gene lookup returns CDR1 GTSNPN and CDR2 SVGIG (reference sequence). V gene TRBV30 combines with J gene TRBJ1-1, with no clear D. This receptor was identified in a man aged 55-75 years with urothelial cancer. Sequenced here: PBMCs, sampled around atezolizumab (anti-PD-L1) treatment. This chain's CDR3 is CAWSRSVMNTEAFF. The CDR3 nucleotides are TGTGCCTGGAGCCGCTCAGTGATGAACACTGAAGCTTTCTTT. Full variable domain (remainder filled in from reference TRBV30 and TRBJ1-1): SQTIHQWPATLVQPVGSPLSLECTVEGTSNPNLYWYRQAAGRGLQLLFYSVGIGQISSEVPQNLSASRPQDRQFILSSKKLLLSDSGFYLCAWSRSVMNTEAFFGQGTRLTVV.